Detailed here is one TCR beta chain. Its antigen is currently unknown. TCRdb's copy holds only in-frame clones and misses some; the assay was immunoSEQ multiplex PCR. This sample yields 150,000 or so clones, of which about 90% are seen a single time; 1% to 1.5% belongs to the top ten. This sample is part of a study of T cell responses to AZD1222 COVID-19 vaccine. Notes on the study in general: White British people made up most donors, females outnumbered males, and clonal diversity was possibly underestimated. Every sample of the repertoires postdated the peak T cell response. Of spike-specific TCRs, nearly half reportedly target regions left unmutated in variants.

Germline CDR1 LNHDA, CDR2 SQIVND (reference sequence). The CDR3 covers 13 residues. V dropped 10 bases and J dropped 4 bases, with 13 bases sitting between them. The V call is TRBV19, the J call TRBJ1-4, with no clear D. The receptor comes from an adult who received the AZD1222 COVID-19 vaccine. This material consisted of peripheral blood, taken 28 days after the second AZD1222 dose. The chain's CDR3 is CATADGINEKLFF. CDR3 bases: TGTGCCACTGCCGACGGAATTAATGAAAAACTGTTTTTT.